This TCR beta chain was captured by sequencing in a study of blood T cell repertoires in COVID-19. Study in general: Sample material is recorded as cDNA or gDNA derived from T cells, B-cell-depleted T cells, or PBMCs.

Authors' analysis steps: Estimated nucleated cell counts came from reference gene primer amplification. Repertoires were generated with immunoSEQ multiplex PCR, while TCRdb's copy carries only in-frame clones and drops some. The D gene and trimming were derived from the DNA, and the V and J assignments and clone size from that table. This table holds 130,000 or so clones, around 84% found once. Clinical history as reported by participants underpinned cohort assignment. There are 17 residues in the CDR3. Per germline, CDR1 LGHNA and CDR2 YNFKEQ. With 1 base removed from V and 4 bases from J, the gap between germline ends came to 19 bases.

This sequence was found in a man between 40 and 49 years old with acute COVID-19. V is TRBV4-2 and J is TRBJ2-5, with a possible D match to TRBD2 (6 bases). Sequencing was done on a sample of PBMCs or T cells enriched from blood (not recorded which). The CDR3 loop is CASSQGFPARDSETQYF. In DNA form, the CDR3 reads TGTGCCAGCAGCCAAGGATTCCCTGCGCGGGACTCAGAGACCCAGTACTTC.